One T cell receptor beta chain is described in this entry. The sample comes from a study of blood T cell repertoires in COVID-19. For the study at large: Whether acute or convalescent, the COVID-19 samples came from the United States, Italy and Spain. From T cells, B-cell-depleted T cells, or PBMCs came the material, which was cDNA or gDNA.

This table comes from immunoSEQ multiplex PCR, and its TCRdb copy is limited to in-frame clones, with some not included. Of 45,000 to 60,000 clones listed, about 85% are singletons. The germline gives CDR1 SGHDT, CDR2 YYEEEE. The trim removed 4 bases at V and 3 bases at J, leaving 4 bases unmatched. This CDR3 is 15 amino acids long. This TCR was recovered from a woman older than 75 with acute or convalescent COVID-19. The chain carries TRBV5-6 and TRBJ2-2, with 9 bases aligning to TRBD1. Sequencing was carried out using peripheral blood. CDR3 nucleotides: TGTGCCAGCAGCACCGGGACAGGGCACACCGGGGAGCTGTTTTTT. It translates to CASSTGTGHTGELFF.